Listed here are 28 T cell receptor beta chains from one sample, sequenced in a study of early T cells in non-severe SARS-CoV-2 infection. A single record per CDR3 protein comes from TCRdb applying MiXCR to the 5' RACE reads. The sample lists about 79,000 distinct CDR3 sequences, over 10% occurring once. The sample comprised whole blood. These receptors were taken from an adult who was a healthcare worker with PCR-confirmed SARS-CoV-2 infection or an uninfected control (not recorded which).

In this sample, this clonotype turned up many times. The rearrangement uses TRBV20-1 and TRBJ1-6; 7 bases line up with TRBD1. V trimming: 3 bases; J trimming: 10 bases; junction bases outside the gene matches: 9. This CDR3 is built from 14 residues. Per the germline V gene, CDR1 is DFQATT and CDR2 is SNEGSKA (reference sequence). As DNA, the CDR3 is TGCAGTGCTAGTCGGACAGGCAGTTACTCACCCCTCCACTTT. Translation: CSASRTGSYSPLHF.

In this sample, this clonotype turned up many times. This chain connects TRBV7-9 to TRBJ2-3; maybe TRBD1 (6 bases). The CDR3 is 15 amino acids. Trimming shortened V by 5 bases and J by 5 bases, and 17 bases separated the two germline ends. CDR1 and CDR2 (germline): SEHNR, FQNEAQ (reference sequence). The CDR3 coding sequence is TGTGCCAGCAGCCCTAACAAGGGGGTGGGAGATACGCAGTATTTT. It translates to CASSPNKGVGDTQYF.

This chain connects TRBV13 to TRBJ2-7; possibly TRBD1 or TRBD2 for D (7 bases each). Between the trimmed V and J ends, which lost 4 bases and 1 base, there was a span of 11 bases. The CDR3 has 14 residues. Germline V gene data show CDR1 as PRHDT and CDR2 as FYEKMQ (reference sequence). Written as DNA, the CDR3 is TGTGCCAGCAGCTGGGGGGGACAGTCCTACGAGCAGTACTTC. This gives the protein CASSWGGQSYEQYF.

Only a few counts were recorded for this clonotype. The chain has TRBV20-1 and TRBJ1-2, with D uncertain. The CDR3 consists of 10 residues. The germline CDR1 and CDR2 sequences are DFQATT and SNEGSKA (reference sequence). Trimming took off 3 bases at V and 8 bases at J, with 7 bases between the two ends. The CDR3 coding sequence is TGCAGTGCTAGTAAGGACGGCTACACCTTC. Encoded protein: CSASKDGYTF.

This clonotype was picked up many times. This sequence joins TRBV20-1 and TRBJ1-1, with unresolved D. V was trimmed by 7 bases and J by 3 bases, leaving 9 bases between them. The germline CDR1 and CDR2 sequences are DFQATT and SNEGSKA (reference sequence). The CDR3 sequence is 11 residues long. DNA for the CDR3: TGCAGTGTCAAAAGTTACACTGAAGCTTTCTTT. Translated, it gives CSVKSYTEAFF.

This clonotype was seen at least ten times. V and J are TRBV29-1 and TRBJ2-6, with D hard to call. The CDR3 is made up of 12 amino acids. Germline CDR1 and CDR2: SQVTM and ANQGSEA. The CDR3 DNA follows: TGCAGTACGGTGTCTGGGGCCAACGTCCTGACTTTC. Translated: CSTVSGANVLTF.

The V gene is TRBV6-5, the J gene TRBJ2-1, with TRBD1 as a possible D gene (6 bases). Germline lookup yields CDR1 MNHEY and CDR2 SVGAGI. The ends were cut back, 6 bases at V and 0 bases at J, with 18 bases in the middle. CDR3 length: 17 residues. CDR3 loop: CASRCLGAASSYNEQFF. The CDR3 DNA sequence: TGTGCCAGCAGATGCCTGGGGGCAGCGAGCTCCTACAATGAGCAGTTCTTC.

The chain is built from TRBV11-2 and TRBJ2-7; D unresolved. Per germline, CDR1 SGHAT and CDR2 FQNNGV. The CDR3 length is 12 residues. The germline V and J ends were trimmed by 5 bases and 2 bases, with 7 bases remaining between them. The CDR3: CASSAGTYEQYF. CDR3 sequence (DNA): TGTGCCAGCAGCGCAGGAACCTACGAGCAGTACTTC.

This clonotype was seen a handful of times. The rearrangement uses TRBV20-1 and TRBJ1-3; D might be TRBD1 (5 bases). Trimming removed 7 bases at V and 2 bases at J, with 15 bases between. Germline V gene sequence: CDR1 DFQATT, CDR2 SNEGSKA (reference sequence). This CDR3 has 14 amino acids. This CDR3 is CSVTSAGTGNTIYF. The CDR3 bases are TGCAGTGTTACATCGGCAGGGACTGGAAACACCATATATTTT.

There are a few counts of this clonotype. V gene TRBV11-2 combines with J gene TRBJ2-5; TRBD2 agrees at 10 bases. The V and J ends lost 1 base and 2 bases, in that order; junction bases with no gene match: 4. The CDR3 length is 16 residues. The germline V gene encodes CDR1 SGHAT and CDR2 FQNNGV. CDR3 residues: CASSLAQAGGQETQYF. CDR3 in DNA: TGTGCCAGCAGCTTAGCGCAAGCGGGGGGGCAAGAGACCCAGTACTTC.

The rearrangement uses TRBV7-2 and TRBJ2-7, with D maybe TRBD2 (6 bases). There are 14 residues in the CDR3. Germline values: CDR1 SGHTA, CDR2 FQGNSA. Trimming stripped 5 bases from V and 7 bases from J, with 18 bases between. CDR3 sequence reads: CASSPGSQPREQYF. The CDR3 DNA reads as TGTGCCAGCAGCCCCGGGAGTCAGCCCCGGGAGCAGTACTTC.

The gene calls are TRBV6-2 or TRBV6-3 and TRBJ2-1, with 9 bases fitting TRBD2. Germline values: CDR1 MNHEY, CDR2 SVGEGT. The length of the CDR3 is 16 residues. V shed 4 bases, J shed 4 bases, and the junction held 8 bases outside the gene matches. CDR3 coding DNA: TGTGCCAGCAGTTCCCCTCTAGCGGGGATATACAATGAGCAGTTCTTC. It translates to CASSSPLAGIYNEQFF.

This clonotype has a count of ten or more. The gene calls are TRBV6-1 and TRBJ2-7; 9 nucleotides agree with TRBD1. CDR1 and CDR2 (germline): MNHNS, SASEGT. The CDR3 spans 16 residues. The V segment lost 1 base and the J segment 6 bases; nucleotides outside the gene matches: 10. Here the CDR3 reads CASSEEDGQGPVEQYF. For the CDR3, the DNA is TGTGCCAGCAGTGAAGAAGATGGACAGGGGCCCGTCGAGCAGTACTTC.

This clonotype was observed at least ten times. The CDR3 protein is CASSLSSSGYNEQFF. CDR3 in DNA: TGTGCCAGCAGCCTTAGTTCTAGCGGGTACAATGAGCAGTTCTTC. The chain has TRBV5-4 and TRBJ2-1; 8 positions match TRBD2. The germline CDR1 and CDR2 sequences are SGHNT and YYREEE (reference sequence). J was trimmed by 4 bases and V by 4 bases; bases with no gene match: 7. The CDR3 runs 15 residues.

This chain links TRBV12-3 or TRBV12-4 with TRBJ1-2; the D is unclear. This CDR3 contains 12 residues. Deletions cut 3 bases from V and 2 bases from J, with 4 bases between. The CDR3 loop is CASSLDNYGYTF. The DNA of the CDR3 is TGTGCCAGCAGTTTGGACAACTATGGCTACACCTTC.

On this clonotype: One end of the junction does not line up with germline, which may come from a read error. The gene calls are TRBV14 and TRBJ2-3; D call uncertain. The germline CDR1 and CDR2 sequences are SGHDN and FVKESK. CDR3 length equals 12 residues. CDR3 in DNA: TGTGCCAACAGCCACACGTCGTTGACGCAGTATTTT. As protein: CANSHTSLTQYF.

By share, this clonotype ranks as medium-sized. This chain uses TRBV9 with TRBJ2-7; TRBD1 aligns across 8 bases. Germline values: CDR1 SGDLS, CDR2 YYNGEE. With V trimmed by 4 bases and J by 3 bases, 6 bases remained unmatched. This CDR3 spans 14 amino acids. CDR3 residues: CASSPRTGHYEQYF. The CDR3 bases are TGTGCCAGCAGCCCCCGGACAGGGCACTACGAGCAGTACTTC.

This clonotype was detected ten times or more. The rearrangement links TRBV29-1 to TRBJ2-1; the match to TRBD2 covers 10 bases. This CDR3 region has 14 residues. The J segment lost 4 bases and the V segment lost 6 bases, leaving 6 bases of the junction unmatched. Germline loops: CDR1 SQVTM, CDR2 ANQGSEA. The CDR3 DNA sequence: TGCAGCGTACCAGCGGGAGGGGCGTACAATGAGCAGTTCTTC. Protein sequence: CSVPAGGAYNEQFF.

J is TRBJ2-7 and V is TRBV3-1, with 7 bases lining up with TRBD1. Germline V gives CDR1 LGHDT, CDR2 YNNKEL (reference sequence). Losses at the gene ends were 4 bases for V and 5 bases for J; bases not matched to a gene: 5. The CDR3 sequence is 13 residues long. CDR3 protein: CASSLRGIHEQYF. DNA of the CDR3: TGTGCCAGCAGCCTCAGGGGGATCCACGAGCAGTACTTC.

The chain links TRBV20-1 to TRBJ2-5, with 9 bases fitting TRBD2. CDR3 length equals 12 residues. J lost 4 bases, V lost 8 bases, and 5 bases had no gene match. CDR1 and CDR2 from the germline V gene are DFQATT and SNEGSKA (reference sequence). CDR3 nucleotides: TGCAGTACCAGCGGGGGGACAGAGACCCAGTACTTC. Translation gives CSTSGGTETQYF.

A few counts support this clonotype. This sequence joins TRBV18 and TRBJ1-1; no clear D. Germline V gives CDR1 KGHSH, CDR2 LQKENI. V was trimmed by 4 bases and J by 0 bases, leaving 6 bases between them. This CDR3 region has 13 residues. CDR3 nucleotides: TGTGCCAGCTCACTTCACATGAACACTGAAGCTTTCTTT. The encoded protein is CASSLHMNTEAFF.

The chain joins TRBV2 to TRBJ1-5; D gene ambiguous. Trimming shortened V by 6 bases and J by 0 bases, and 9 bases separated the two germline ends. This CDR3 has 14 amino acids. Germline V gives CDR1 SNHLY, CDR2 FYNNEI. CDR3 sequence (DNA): TGTGCCAGCAGGTGGGGAAATAGCAATCAGCCCCAGCATTTT. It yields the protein CASRWGNSNQPQHF.

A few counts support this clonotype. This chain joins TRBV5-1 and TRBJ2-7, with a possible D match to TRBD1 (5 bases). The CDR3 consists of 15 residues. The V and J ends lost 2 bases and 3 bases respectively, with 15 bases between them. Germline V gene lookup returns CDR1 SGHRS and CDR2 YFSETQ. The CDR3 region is CASSFETAGHYEQYF. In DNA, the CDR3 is TGCGCCAGCAGCTTTGAGACGGCAGGGCACTACGAGCAGTACTTC.

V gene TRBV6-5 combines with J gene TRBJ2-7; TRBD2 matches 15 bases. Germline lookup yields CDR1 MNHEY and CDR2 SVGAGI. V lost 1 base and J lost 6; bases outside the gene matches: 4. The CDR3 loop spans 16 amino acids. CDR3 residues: CASSYWTSGRASEQYF. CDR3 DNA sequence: TGTGCCAGCAGTTACTGGACTAGCGGGAGGGCCTCCGAGCAGTACTTC.

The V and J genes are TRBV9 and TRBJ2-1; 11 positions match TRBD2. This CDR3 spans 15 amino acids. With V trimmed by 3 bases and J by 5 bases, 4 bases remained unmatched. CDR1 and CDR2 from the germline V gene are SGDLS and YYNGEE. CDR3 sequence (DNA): TGTGCCAGCAGCGCCACTAGCGGGGGCAACAATGAGCAGTTCTTC. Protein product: CASSATSGGNNEQFF.

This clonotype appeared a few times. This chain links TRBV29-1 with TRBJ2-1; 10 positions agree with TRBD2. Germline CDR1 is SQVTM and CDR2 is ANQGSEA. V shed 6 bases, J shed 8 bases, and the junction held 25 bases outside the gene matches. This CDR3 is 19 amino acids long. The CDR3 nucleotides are TGCAGCGTGAAGACCGGGACCCCCTCAGGGCTAGCGGGAGTGGATGAGCAGTTCTTC. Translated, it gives CSVKTGTPSGLAGVDEQFF.

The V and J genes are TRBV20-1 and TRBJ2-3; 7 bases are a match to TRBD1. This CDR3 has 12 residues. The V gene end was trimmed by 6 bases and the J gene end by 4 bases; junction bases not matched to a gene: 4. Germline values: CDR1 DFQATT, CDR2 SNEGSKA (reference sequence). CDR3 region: CSADRVPDTQYF. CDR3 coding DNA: TGCAGTGCCGACAGGGTCCCAGATACGCAGTATTTT.

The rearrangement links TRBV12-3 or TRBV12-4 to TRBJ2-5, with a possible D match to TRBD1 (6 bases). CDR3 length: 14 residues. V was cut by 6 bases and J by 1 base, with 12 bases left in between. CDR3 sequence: CASSPPGAQETQYF. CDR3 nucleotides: TGTGCCAGCAGCCCACCAGGGGCCCAAGAGACCCAGTACTTC.